This T cell receptor (beta chain) was retrieved from a study of siplizumab effects on memory and regulatory T cells. Broader study findings: Unstimulated subsets contained matches for only a minor fraction of alloreactive clones. Only a minority of proliferating CD4+ or CD8+ clones had an assignable naive or memory phenotype, with roughly 75-97% lacking one. Naive T cells were seemingly more diverse than memory cells, and major contributions to the alloresponse seemed to be made by them.

From germline, CDR1 is LNHDA and CDR2 SQIVND (reference sequence). The CDR3 is made up of 17 amino acids. V was trimmed by 4 bases and J by 1 base, leaving 19 bases between them. Per individual sample, 85,000 to 100,000 TCR templates were assayed. Clones were read by immunoSEQ multiplex PCR, and TCRdb kept only the in-frame ones, dropping some. The sample holds approximately 100,000 clones, about 91% seen once. Note on this clone: Its antigen is unknown.

The J gene is TRBJ1-1, the V gene TRBV19; no reliable D call. The TCR was taken from a human donor in good health. Some clones in this sample may be carry-over from other donors' samples. Sequencing was carried out using CD4+ T cells sorted from blood. The CDR3 bases are TGTGCCAGTAGTACTCTAGACAAGTCGCTAAGGAACACTGAAGCTTTCTTT. Its translation: CASSTLDKSLRNTEAFF.